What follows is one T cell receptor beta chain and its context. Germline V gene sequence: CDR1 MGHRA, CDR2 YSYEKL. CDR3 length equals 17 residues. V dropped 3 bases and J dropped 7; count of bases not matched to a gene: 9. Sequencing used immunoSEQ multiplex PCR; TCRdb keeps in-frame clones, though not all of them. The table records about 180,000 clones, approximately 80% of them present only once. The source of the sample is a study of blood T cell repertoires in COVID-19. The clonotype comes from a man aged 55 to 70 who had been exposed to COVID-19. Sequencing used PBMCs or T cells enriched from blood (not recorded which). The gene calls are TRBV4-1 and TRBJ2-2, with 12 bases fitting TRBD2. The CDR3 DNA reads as TGCGCCAGCAGCCAGGGCCGACTAGCGGGAGTGGTCGGGGAGCTGTTTTTT. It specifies CASSQGRLAGVVGELFF.